Described below is a single T cell receptor (beta chain) sequence and its context. Its antigen remains undetermined. This sequence may be a read error, since a much larger clone differs from it by one base. The germline V gene supplies CDR1 SGHVS and CDR2 FNYEAQ. The CDR3 contains 17 residues, cysteine and phenylalanine counted. Only the CDR3 part of the read is kept: 51 bases, read in frame from the first base. The sequencer listed for this sample is Illumina HiSeq 1500. TCRdb reran the public reads through fastp at Q25 and MiXCR, keeping productive beta chains. Each entry merges the rows of one CDR3 protein and shows their most common DNA and genes. This sample comprises hundreds of thousands of distinct CDR3 sequences, approximately 25% of them detected only once. The top ten clonotypes cover 6.5% to 10% of the sample. These data originate in a study of T cell repertoires in cytomegalovirus infection (dated by TCRdb to about 2019). Broadly, across the study: The HLA type of each donor mattered for the analysis, because public TCR beta signatures pointed to carriage of CMV infection along with the matching HLA type.

Overall results and qualifications from the work: In both this cohort and an independent cohort of 352 donors, the cumulative frequency of public TCR beta family members distinguished carriers of CMV infection plus the relevant HLA type. In the ex vivo response, HLA-C-restricted CMV-specific TCR beta clonotypes were dominant, and in two of eight donors the single most frequent clonotype came from this HLA-C-restricted group.

This sequence uses TRBV7-6 and TRBJ2-5, with the D call tentatively TRBD1 or TRBD2, each fitting 6 bases. Sequencing used CD8+ T cells from PBMCs. The source is a human donor in good health (CMV status not recorded). Some clones in this sample may be carry-over from other donors' samples. The nucleotide sequence is given as TGTGCCAGCAGCTCCATACCACCAGGACGGAGGGGGGAGACCCAGTGCTTC. The resulting protein is CASSSIPPGRRGETQCF. The variable domain in full, with residues beyond the CDR3 obtained from the reference TRBV7-6 and TRBJ2-5 genes, is GAGVSQSPRYKVTKRGQDVALRCDPISGHVSLYWYRQALGQGPEFLTYFNYEAQQDKSGLPNDRFSAERPEGSISTLTIQRTEQRDSAMYRCASSSIPPGRRGETQCFGPGTRLLVL.